Following are 6 T cell receptor beta chains from one sample sequenced in a study of blood T cell repertoires in COVID-19. Data came from immunoSEQ multiplex PCR; TCRdb stores just in-frame clones and leaves some out. This table holds roughly 440,000 clones, 88% found once. Sequencing was done on a sample of peripheral blood. The receptors were sampled from a woman aged 50 to 60 with COVID-19, enrolled during active disease.

The chain links TRBV10-3 to TRBJ2-7; 7 nucleotides agree with TRBD2. CDR1 and CDR2 (germline): ENHRY, SYGVKD. The CDR3 sequence is 14 residues long. After removal of 2 bases from V and 5 bases from J, the junction contained 6 bases not matched to a gene. CDR3 sequence: CAISEILGGNEQYF. The CDR3 nucleotides are TGTGCCATCAGTGAGATCCTGGGAGGGAACGAGCAGTACTTC.

The chain employs TRBV3-1 (or the pseudogene TRBV3-2) and TRBJ2-7; possible D gene TRBD1, 6 bases. The CDR3 consists of 14 residues. The germline V gene has CDR1 LGHDT and CDR2 YNNKEL (reference sequence). Trimming took off 4 bases at V and 4 bases at J, with 14 bases between the two ends. CDR3 DNA sequence: TGTGCCAGCAGCCGCCTGCCGGGGACATACGAGCAGTACTTC. Translating gives CASSRLPGTYEQYF.

This CDR3 reads CASSLYPGEPQHF. DNA of the CDR3: TGTGCCAGCAGCTTATATCCGGGGGAGCCCCAGCATTTT. The chain has TRBV7-6 and TRBJ1-5; D may be TRBD1 (5 bases). Between the trimmed V and J ends, which lost 2 bases and 8 bases, there was a span of 10 bases. The CDR3 has 13 residues. Germline V gives CDR1 SGHVS, CDR2 FNYEAQ.

The genes are TRBV13 and TRBJ1-1, with 9 bases identical to TRBD1. V shed 5 bases and J 7 bases; nucleotides not matched to a gene: 8. The CDR3 runs to 14 residues. Germline V gives CDR1 PRHDT, CDR2 FYEKMQ (reference sequence). The CDR3: CASSRGTGRGEAFF. The CDR3 DNA is TGTGCCAGCAGCCGAGGGACAGGGAGGGGTGAAGCTTTCTTT.

This clone is a singleton in its sample. The chain employs TRBV19 and TRBJ1-1; D not resolved. With 6 bases removed from V and 1 base from J, the gap between germline ends came to 6 bases. Germline V gene lookup returns CDR1 LNHDA and CDR2 SQIVND (reference sequence). The CDR3 consists of 12 residues. DNA of the CDR3: TGTGCCAGTAGCGAGAGGAACACTGAAGCTTTCTTT. This translates into CASSERNTEAFF.

This chain joins TRBV21-1 and TRBJ1-5; the DNA was not compared with TRBD1, the D call given in the table. TRBV21-1 represents a pseudogene. The CDR3 contains 18 residues. DNA of the CDR3: TGTGCCAGCAGCAAGGACAGGGGGCGCCTAAATAGCAATCAGCCCCAGCATTTT. This codes for CASSKDRGRLNSNQPQHF.